The 24 T cell receptor beta chains listed next were all sequenced from one sample in a study of blood T cell repertoires in COVID-19. The table came from immunoSEQ multiplex PCR; TCRdb's copy has only in-frame clones and leaves some out. The sample gives roughly 170,000 clones, about nine tenths of which show up once; roughly 20% is in the top ten. The sequencing sample was made of peripheral blood. These receptors all come from a man aged 70 or older with active or convalescent COVID-19.

This chain joins TRBV29-1 and TRBJ2-5; TRBD1 matches 11 bases. CDR3 length equals 11 residues. Germline V CDR1 and CDR2: SQVTM, ANQGSEA. DNA for the CDR3: TGCACTTCGTCCGGGACAGGGGGTCAGTACTTC. It is translated as CTSSGTGGQYF.

This clone was detected a few times. V usage is TRBV7-2 and J usage is TRBJ2-7, with a possible D match to TRBD1 (6 bases). V lost 5 bases and J lost 0, with 23 bases in between. CDR3 size: 18 residues. Germline values: CDR1 SGHTA, CDR2 FQGNSA. The CDR3 DNA sequence: TGTGCCAGCAGCATACCGGACAGAGTAAGACGGGCCTCCTACGAGCAGTACTTC. Protein: CASSIPDRVRRASYEQYF.

The V and J genes are TRBV7-2 and TRBJ2-5; 11 bases are shared with TRBD1. The CDR3 has 14 residues. V dropped 4 bases and J dropped 5; count of bases not matched to a gene: 3. From germline, CDR1 is SGHTA and CDR2 FQGNSA. CDR3 in amino acids: CASSSDRGQETQYF. In DNA form, the CDR3 reads TGTGCCAGCAGCTCGGACAGGGGGCAGGAGACCCAGTACTTC.

The rearrangement uses TRBV2 and TRBJ1-1; tentatively, D is TRBD1 (6 bases). This CDR3 is built from 13 residues. CDR1 and CDR2 (germline): SNHLY, FYNNEI. V dropped 7 bases and J dropped 7 bases, with 16 bases sitting between them. Written as DNA, the CDR3 is TGTGCCAGCATACCCCACAGGGTGGGTGAAGCTTTCTTT. Amino acids: CASIPHRVGEAFF. Supplemented by reference TRBV2 and TRBJ1-1, the full variable domain reads EPEVTQTPSHQVTQMGQEVILRCVPISNHLYFYWYRQILGQKVEFLVSFYNNEISEKSEIFDDQFSVERPDGSNFTLKIRSTKLEDSAMYFCASIPHRVGEAFFGQGTRLTVV.

V is TRBV7-2 and J is TRBJ2-1; D gene uncertain. V lost 1 base and J lost 7, with 11 bases in between. This CDR3 is built from 14 residues. Looked up from germline, CDR1 is SGHTA and CDR2 is FQGNSA. The CDR3 here is CASSLDEVRNEQFF. The CDR3 nucleotides read TGTGCCAGCAGCTTAGATGAGGTTAGAAATGAGCAGTTCTTC.

The chain recombines TRBV9 with TRBJ2-7, with D hard to call. V shed 0 bases and J shed 1 base, with 8 bases lying between them. This CDR3 spans 14 amino acids. Germline values: CDR1 SGDLS, CDR2 YYNGEE. This CDR3 reads CASSVGIGSYEQYF. CDR3 DNA sequence: TGTGCCAGCAGCGTAGGAATCGGTTCCTACGAGCAGTACTTC. Together with reference TRBV9 and TRBJ2-7, the CDR3 gives the full variable domain: DSGVTQTPKHLITATGQRVTLRCSPRSGDLSVYWYQQSLDQGLQFLIQYYNGEERAKGNILERFSAQQFPDLHSELNLSSLELGDSALYFCASSVGIGSYEQYFGPGTRLTVT.

This clone was counted a few times. The V and J genes are TRBV15 and TRBJ1-5; 7 bases are a match to TRBD1. The germline V gene has CDR1 LNHNV and CDR2 YYDKDF (reference sequence). V shed 0 bases, J shed 0 bases, and the junction held 11 bases outside the gene matches. The CDR3 extends over 19 amino acids. The DNA of the CDR3 is TGTGCCACCAGCAGAGACATGGGACAGACGAAGTATAGCAATCAGCCCCAGCATTTT. Translated: CATSRDMGQTKYSNQPQHF. Together with reference TRBV15 and TRBJ1-5, the CDR3 gives the full variable domain: DAMVIQNPRYQVTQFGKPVTLSCSQTLNHNVMYWYQQKSSQAPKLLFHYYDKDFNNEADTPDNFQSRRPNTSFCFLDIRSPGLGDTAMYLCATSRDMGQTKYSNQPQHFGDGTRLSIL.

This chain links TRBV11-2 with TRBJ2-1; D not certain. V shed 1 base and J shed 4 bases, with 5 bases lying between them. Germline V CDR1 and CDR2: SGHAT, FQNNGV. The CDR3 contains 13 residues. The CDR3 sequence is CASSLVAYNEQFF. The CDR3 DNA reads as TGTGCCAGCAGCTTAGTGGCATACAATGAGCAGTTCTTC. Using reference TRBV11-2 and TRBJ2-1 for the parts outside the CDR3, the full variable domain is EAGVAQSPRYKIIEKRQSVAFWCNPISGHATLYWYQQILGQGPKLLIQFQNNGVVDDSQLPKDRFSAERLKGVDSTLKIQPAKLEDSAVYLCASSLVAYNEQFFGPGTRLTVL.

CDR3 loop: CASTAGALYEQYF. CDR3 DNA sequence: TGTGCCAGCACCGCTGGGGCGTTATACGAGCAGTACTTC. The rearrangement joins TRBV5-5 to TRBJ2-7; possibly TRBD1 for D (5 bases). Germline loops: CDR1 SGHKS, CDR2 YYEKEE (reference sequence). The CDR3 totals 13 residues. V dropped 6 bases and J dropped 4 bases, with 14 bases sitting between them.

This clone has only one observation. The genes are TRBV12-3 or TRBV12-4 and TRBJ2-7, with D perhaps TRBD2 (5 bases). The CDR3 totals 13 residues. The V end lost 5 bases, the J end lost 9 bases, and 17 bases lay between the germline ends. The DNA for the CDR3 is TGTGCCAGCAGTCCCCTCCGGGAAAGTCGGCAGTACTTC. Amino acids: CASSPLRESRQYF.

CDR3: CASSPRLAGGQYNEQFF. In nucleotides, the CDR3 is TGTGCCAGCTCACCACGATTAGCGGGAGGACAGTACAATGAGCAGTTCTTC. This chain uses TRBV18 with TRBJ2-1; 10 bases agree with TRBD2. There are 17 residues in the CDR3. CDR1 and CDR2 (germline): KGHSH, LQKENI. V shed 1 base, J shed 4 bases, and the junction held 7 bases outside the gene matches.

The V gene is TRBV7-3, the J gene TRBJ2-3, with a weak D call TRBD1 (5 bases). V was trimmed by 5 bases and J by 3 bases, leaving 15 bases between them. Germline CDR1 is SGHTA and CDR2 is FQGTGA. The CDR3 has 15 residues. For the CDR3, the DNA is TGTGCCAGCAGCCCAGACCAGGGTTTTACAGATACGCAGTATTTT. Translated, it gives CASSPDQGFTDTQYF.

This chain uses TRBV15 with TRBJ1-2; D not resolved. V was trimmed by 3 bases and J by 5 bases, leaving 10 bases between them. The CDR3 contains 13 residues. Germline V gene sequence: CDR1 LNHNV, CDR2 YYDKDF (reference sequence). CDR3: CATSSAQAYGYTF. CDR3 DNA sequence: TGTGCCACCAGCAGCGCCCAGGCGTATGGCTACACCTTC.

This clone showed up just once. This chain links TRBV3-1 (or the pseudogene TRBV3-2) with TRBJ1-6; weak D call: TRBD1 (6 bases). The CDR3 loop spans 14 amino acids. CDR1 is LGHDT, CDR2 YNNKEL, per germline (reference sequence). V lost 5 bases, J lost 6 bases, and 11 bases lay in between. The CDR3 DNA reads TGTGCCAGCAGCGGGGGGGCAGGTAATTCACCCCTCCACTTT. Its protein product is CASSGGAGNSPLHF.

The chain uses TRBV19 and TRBJ1-5; D not certain. Germline loops: CDR1 LNHDA, CDR2 SQIVND (reference sequence). The V end was cut by 5 bases, the J end by 0 bases, with 8 bases between. The CDR3 has 14 residues. The CDR3 reads CASSWRDSNQPQHF. The CDR3 DNA is TGTGCCAGTAGTTGGCGGGATAGCAATCAGCCCCAGCATTTT. The full variable domain, with the rest looked up from reference TRBV19 and TRBJ1-5, is DGGITQSPKYLFRKEGQNVTLSCEQNLNHDAMYWYRQDPGQGLRLIYYSQIVNDFQKGDIAEGYSVSREKKESFPLTVTSAQKNPTAFYLCASSWRDSNQPQHFGDGTRLSIL.

This clone appeared a single time. The V call is TRBV6-5, the J call TRBJ1-4; unclear D gene. V dropped 2 bases and J dropped 7 bases, with 14 bases sitting between them. Germline loops: CDR1 MNHEY, CDR2 SVGAGI. This CDR3 region has 15 residues. The CDR3: CASSYHAGRAEKLFF. DNA of the CDR3: TGTGCCAGCAGTTACCACGCCGGGAGGGCTGAAAAACTGTTTTTT.

This clone has only a few counts. The chain combines TRBV28 with TRBJ1-2; D not resolved. The CDR3 contains 14 residues. Trimming removed 8 bases at V and 8 bases at J, with 21 bases between. The germline gives CDR1 MDHEN, CDR2 SYDVKM. The CDR3 DNA is TGTGCCAGCGGAGGAGGACCGACTCCGCGAGGCTACACCTTC. Protein sequence: CASGGGPTPRGYTF.

The chain combines TRBV30 with TRBJ2-5, with 8 bases lining up with TRBD1. Germline-derived CDR1 and CDR2 are GTSNPN and SVGIG (reference sequence). The CDR3 covers 13 residues. V gave up 7 bases and J gave up 1 base; unmatched junction bases: 5. The CDR3 nucleotides read TGTGCCTCGCAGGGGGCCCTCCAAGAGACCCAGTACTTC. This sequence encodes CASQGALQETQYF.

This chain connects TRBV7-2 to TRBJ2-1, with TRBD2 identical over 14 bases. The CDR3 has 16 amino acids. The junction had 8 bases not matched to a gene; V was cut back by 4 bases and J by 9 bases. In germline, CDR1 is SGHTA, CDR2 FQGNSA. The CDR3 sequence is CASSSRTSGGLGEQFF. The CDR3 DNA reads TGTGCCAGCAGCTCCCGGACTAGCGGGGGGCTCGGTGAGCAGTTCTTC.

The gene calls are TRBV4-3 and TRBJ1-4; 9 bases map to TRBD1. The germline gives CDR1 LGHNA, CDR2 YSLEER. The CDR3 has 15 amino acids. Trimming cost V 5 bases and J 4 bases; bases outside gene matches: 5. CDR3 sequence: CASSLDRGVNEKLFF. DNA of the CDR3: TGCGCCAGCAGCTTAGACAGGGGGGTTAATGAAAAACTGTTTTTT.

The chain links TRBV24-1 to TRBJ2-1; TRBD2 aligns across 8 bases. From germline, CDR1 is KGHDR and CDR2 SFDVKD. The CDR3 contains 14 residues. V was pared by 7 bases and J by 4 bases, with 5 bases of the junction left unmatched. The CDR3 DNA sequence: TGTGCCACCAGACCTAGCGGGTTTTACAATGAGCAGTTCTTC. Amino acids: CATRPSGFYNEQFF.

This clone was detected once. This rearrangement joins TRBV25-1 to TRBJ1-2, with 8 bases matching TRBD1. Germline V lookup: CDR1 MGHDK, CDR2 SYGVNS. Unmatched junction bases numbered 16, after V lost 6 bases and J lost 7 bases. The CDR3 consists of 16 residues. The CDR3 bases are TGTGCCAGCAGGGCCACCTTGGACAGGGCCTTGGGTGGCTACACCTTC. This encodes CASRATLDRALGGYTF.

In its sample, this clone was seen a few times. The chain is built from TRBV19 and TRBJ1-5; the D gene is possibly TRBD1 (5 bases). Germline CDR1 LNHDA, CDR2 SQIVND (reference sequence). CDR3 size: 14 residues. V lost 3 bases, J lost 9 bases, and 15 bases lay in between. The CDR3 protein is CASSISQGGWPQHF. DNA for the CDR3: TGTGCCAGTAGTATTTCCCAGGGCGGATGGCCCCAGCATTTT. Full variable domain (missing parts from reference TRBV19 and TRBJ1-5): DGGITQSPKYLFRKEGQNVTLSCEQNLNHDAMYWYRQDPGQGLRLIYYSQIVNDFQKGDIAEGYSVSREKKESFPLTVTSAQKNPTAFYLCASSISQGGWPQHFGDGTRLSIL.

The chain uses TRBV6-6 and TRBJ1-4; D gene unclear. CDR3 length: 16 amino acids. CDR1 and CDR2 (germline): MNHNY, SVGAGI (reference sequence). The V gene lost 5 bases and the J gene lost 0 bases, with 13 bases spanning the gap. The CDR3 is CASSHPWGATNEKLFF. DNA of the CDR3: TGTGCCAGCAGTCACCCCTGGGGAGCAACTAATGAAAAACTGTTTTTT.